These 21 T cell receptor beta chains share one sample of origin, sequenced in a study of vaccination and CD4 T cells after COVID-19. No antigen has been identified for these receptors. Time point reported: late sampling 161 to 241 days after vaccination in three convalescent patients. Treatment in this sample: approximately 11-day PBMC culture with coronavirus spike peptide pools or control peptides (ViraFEST assay). Cultured CD4+ T cell DNA underwent sequencing with the Oncomine TCR Beta short-read assay. TCRdb called the PCR reads again in MiXCR, with one record for every CDR3 protein. The sample shows tens of thousands of distinct CDR3 sequences, approximately 32% of them seen only once. The specimen was CD4+ T cells from blood, cultured in vitro, collected about 7 months after SARS-CoV-2 vaccination. The origin of the receptors is a human donor who had recovered from COVID-19.

The V gene is TRBV20-1, the J gene TRBJ2-2; 10 nucleotides agree with TRBD2. The germline gives CDR1 DFQATT, CDR2 SNEGSKA (reference sequence). The ends lost 3 bases at V and 7 bases at J; junction bases unmatched: 5. This CDR3 has 14 amino acids. CDR3 DNA: TGCAGTGCTAGTGCAGCGGGAGGGCTCGGGGAGCTGTTTTTT. Protein sequence: CSASAAGGLGELFF.

The genes are TRBV5-4 and TRBJ2-3; D uncertain. In germline, CDR1 is SGHNT, CDR2 YYREEE (reference sequence). V lost 4 bases and J 0 bases, leaving 6 bases between the germline ends. There are 13 residues in the CDR3. For the CDR3, the DNA is TGTGCCAGCAGCCACACTAGCACAGATACGCAGTATTTT. Protein sequence: CASSHTSTDTQYF.

This clonotype turned up a few times. The chain carries TRBV6-1 and TRBJ1-5; weak D call: TRBD1 (6 bases). V was pared by 4 bases and J by 5 bases, with 15 bases between. Germline CDR1 MNHNS, CDR2 SASEGT. CDR3 size: 15 residues. The CDR3 sequence is CASSAAGDTHQPQHF. The CDR3 nucleotides are TGTGCCAGCAGTGCAGCAGGGGATACTCATCAGCCCCAGCATTTT.

Turning to this clonotype: Just one base apart from a much larger clone, this may be a read error. The chain links TRBV7-2 to TRBJ1-5, with D possibly being TRBD1 (5 bases). In germline, CDR1 is SGHTA, CDR2 FQGNSA. This CDR3 contains 14 residues. The ends were cut back, 2 bases at V and 3 bases at J, with 8 bases in the middle. This chain's CDR3 is CASSLQGSNQPQHF. CDR3 bases: TGTGCCAGCAGCTTACAGGGCTCCAATCAGCCCCAGCATTTT.

This clonotype was detected only a few times. The chain is built from TRBV4-2 and TRBJ2-3, with unresolved D. CDR3 size: 14 residues. Germline loops: CDR1 LGHNA, CDR2 YNFKEQ. The V and J ends lost 1 base and 10 bases respectively, with 15 bases between them. This CDR3 reads CASSQVSTSHSQYF. The CDR3 DNA follows: TGTGCCAGCAGCCAAGTTTCGACATCGCATTCGCAGTATTTT.

The chain recombines TRBV5-4 with TRBJ1-6; 9 positions agree with TRBD1. J lost 5 bases, V lost 2 bases, and 5 bases had no gene match. This CDR3 is built from 16 residues. CDR1 and CDR2 (germline): SGHNT, YYREEE (reference sequence). CDR3 sequence (DNA): TGTGCCAGCAGCTTAGGAGGGACAGGGCATAATTCACCCCTCCACTTT. This sequence encodes CASSLGGTGHNSPLHF.

This clonotype was seen more than once but under ten times. This chain links TRBV19 with TRBJ2-1, with TRBD1 identical over 10 bases. With V trimmed by 6 bases and J by 8 bases, 13 bases remained unmatched. CDR3 length: 16 residues. CDR1 is LNHDA, CDR2 SQIVND, per germline (reference sequence). CDR3 sequence reads: CASSRGQGTSGDEQFF. CDR3 in DNA: TGTGCCAGTAGCCGGGGACAGGGGACATCCGGCGATGAGCAGTTCTTC.

V gene TRBV7-9 combines with J gene TRBJ2-7, with no clear D. The CDR3 sequence is 15 residues long. V gave up 4 bases and J gave up 2 bases, with 15 bases separating them. In germline, CDR1 is SEHNR, CDR2 FQNEAQ (reference sequence). The chain's CDR3 is CASSSSFRAPYEQYF. The DNA for the CDR3 is TGTGCCAGCAGCTCGTCCTTTCGGGCACCCTACGAGCAGTACTTC.

This clonotype counts as medium-sized. This rearrangement joins TRBV6-1 to TRBJ1-5; D call uncertain. This CDR3 is built from 14 residues. The V end lost 7 bases, the J end lost 0 bases, and 10 bases lay between the germline ends. Germline lookup yields CDR1 MNHNS and CDR2 SASEGT. The CDR3: CASTKADSNQPQHF. In DNA, the CDR3 is TGTGCCAGCACCAAAGCGGATAGCAATCAGCCCCAGCATTTT.

This clonotype showed up just a few times. The J gene is TRBJ2-1, the V gene TRBV10-3, with D possibly TRBD2 on 6 matching bases. The ends were cut back, 7 bases at V and 8 bases at J, with 12 bases in the middle. Germline V lookup: CDR1 ENHRY, CDR2 SYGVKD. The CDR3 has 12 amino acids. The CDR3 sequence: CAITESGDEQFF. For the CDR3, the DNA is TGTGCCATCACAGAGTCGGGGGATGAGCAGTTCTTC.

CDR3 in DNA: TGTGCCACCAGTGACCCTGAGGACAGGAGCCAAGAGACCCAGTACTTC. It encodes CATSDPEDRSQETQYF. The chain employs TRBV24-1 and TRBJ2-5; 7 bases line up with TRBD1. Trimming removed 4 bases from V and 1 base from J; junction bases left unmatched: 8. This CDR3 is built from 16 residues. Germline CDR1 KGHDR, CDR2 SFDVKD.

This clonotype was picked up a small number of times. CDR3 nucleotides: TGCAGTGCTAATTCGGGACTAGCGGGAGGATTAGTTTACGAGCAGTACTTC. It translates to CSANSGLAGGLVYEQYF. The J gene is TRBJ2-7, the V gene TRBV20-1, with TRBD2 matching 15 bases. The CDR3 totals 17 residues. Germline V gene sequence: CDR1 DFQATT, CDR2 SNEGSKA (reference sequence). V trimming: 4 bases; J trimming: 4 bases; junction bases outside the gene matches: 11.

This chain uses TRBV20-1 with TRBJ2-3; D gene ambiguous. This CDR3 has 11 residues. Germline values: CDR1 DFQATT, CDR2 SNEGSKA (reference sequence). The CDR3 DNA reads TGCAGCCAACGTGCCGGGGATACGCAGTATTTT. It translates to CSQRAGDTQYF.

This clonotype was seen a handful of times. The J gene is TRBJ2-3, the V gene TRBV20-1; D is ambiguous. Trimming stripped 0 bases from V and 8 bases from J, with 6 bases between. Germline CDR1 is DFQATT and CDR2 is SNEGSKA (reference sequence). The CDR3 totals 11 residues. CDR3 loop: CSAREGGTQYF. The CDR3 coding sequence is TGCAGTGCTAGAGAGGGTGGTACGCAGTATTTT.

This clonotype showed up just a few times. The rearrangement links TRBV7-8 to TRBJ1-3; maybe TRBD1 (6 bases). CDR3 length equals 15 residues. Trimming removed 5 bases at V and 2 bases at J, with 13 bases between. Germline CDR1 reads SGHVS; CDR2 reads FQNEAQ. The CDR3 DNA follows: TGTGCCAGCAGCACCGGACAGACTACTGGAAACACCATATATTTT. Encoded protein: CASSTGQTTGNTIYF.

This clonotype was found a few times. The chain has TRBV5-1 and TRBJ1-1; 10 nucleotides align to TRBD1. The CDR3 has 14 residues. V lost 4 bases, J lost 4 bases, and 4 bases stayed unmatched. Germline V gene data show CDR1 as SGHRS and CDR2 as YFSETQ. The CDR3 sequence: CASSRDRGPTEAFF. CDR3 nucleotide sequence: TGCGCCAGCAGCAGAGACAGGGGGCCCACTGAAGCTTTCTTT.

The rearrangement joins TRBV19 to TRBJ2-2; D gene unclear. Trimming took off 2 bases at V and 4 bases at J, with 11 bases between the two ends. This CDR3 is 15 amino acids long. Per the germline V gene, CDR1 is LNHDA and CDR2 is SQIVND (reference sequence). CDR3 in amino acids: CASSISSVRTGELFF. Written as DNA, the CDR3 is TGTGCCAGTAGTATATCCTCGGTGCGCACCGGGGAGCTGTTTTTT. Combining the CDR3 with reference TRBV19 and TRBJ2-2 gives the whole variable domain DGGITQSPKYLFRKEGQNVTLSCEQNLNHDAMYWYRQDPGQGLRLIYYSQIVNDFQKGDIAEGYSVSREKKESFPLTVTSAQKNPTAFYLCASSISSVRTGELFFGEGSRLTVL.

J is TRBJ2-3 and V is TRBV27; tentatively, D is TRBD2 (7 bases). This CDR3 has 13 amino acids. The germline V gene has CDR1 MNHEY and CDR2 SMNVEV (reference sequence). V was pared by 5 bases and J by 9 bases, with 15 bases between. CDR3 nucleotides: TGTGCCAGCAGTGAGGGAGGGGGGGAAACGCAGTATTTT. It yields the protein CASSEGGGETQYF.

The chain has TRBV4-2 and TRBJ2-3, with 11 bases aligning to TRBD2. V was clipped by 1 base and J by 4 bases; unmatched bases: 7. Germline CDR1 reads LGHNA; CDR2 reads YNFKEQ. The CDR3 length is 17 residues. The CDR3 DNA is TGTGCCAGCAGCCAAGGTTTAACTAGCGGGAGCTCAGATACGCAGTATTTT. Translated: CASSQGLTSGSSDTQYF.

This clonotype was detected a few times. V is TRBV7-8 and J is TRBJ2-1, with TRBD2 matching 13 bases. The CDR3 loop spans 16 amino acids. V trimming: 6 bases; J trimming: 7 bases; junction bases outside the gene matches: 9. The germline V gene encodes CDR1 SGHVS and CDR2 FQNEAQ. CDR3 DNA sequence: TGTGCCAGCAGTCCTTGGACTAGCGGGAGAACTAATGAGCAGTTCTTC. Translation: CASSPWTSGRTNEQFF.

The chain has TRBV2 and TRBJ2-7, with no clear D. The length of the CDR3 is 13 residues. Trimming removed 9 bases at V and 1 base at J, with 13 bases between. The germline V gene has CDR1 SNHLY and CDR2 FYNNEI. The DNA of the CDR3 is TGTGCCAGTGTTTACCCGACATCCTACGAGCAGTACTTC. Translation gives CASVYPTSYEQYF.